This T cell receptor beta chain originates from a study of regulatory T cells. Regarding the study as a whole: Hydrophobic residues at CDR3 positions 6 and 7 were enriched in conventional CD4+ T cells of CD3G-deficient patients.

Amplification used 52 TRBV primers and 13 TRBJ primers. The table came from immunoSEQ multiplex PCR; TCRdb's copy has only in-frame clones and leaves some out. The sample has more than 25,000 clones; 85% to 95% are singletons. Trimming pared 6 bases from V and 8 bases from J, leaving 22 bases between. The CDR3 sequence is 15 residues long. Germline CDR1 is SGHAT and CDR2 is FQNNGV. Worth noting for this clone: Its antigen is unidentified.

This sequence originates from a person under 35 with CD3G deficiency. The chain uses TRBV11-2 and TRBJ1-2; a possible D gene is TRBD1 (6 bases). Specimen: conventional CD4+ T cells sorted from blood. The CDR3 protein is CASRQIRGPPGGYTF. DNA of the CDR3: TGTGCCAGCAGACAAATCAGGGGCCCTCCCGGGGGCTACACCTTC.